These 14 T cell receptor beta chains were sequenced from one sample in a study of cytomegalovirus exposure and HLA in healthy donors. With 60 Vbeta and 13 Jbeta primers, the PCR was carried out. Repertoires were generated with immunoSEQ multiplex PCR, while TCRdb's copy carries only in-frame clones and drops some. Among some 170,000 clones listed, over 80% were seen once. Sample: PBMCs. The receptors shown here come from a man aged 50 to 60 in good health and CMV-seropositive.

V is TRBV6-6 and J is TRBJ1-2; 9 nucleotides align to TRBD1. Germline V gene data show CDR1 as MNHNY and CDR2 as SVGAGI (reference sequence). The CDR3 contains 15 residues. Trimming took 4 bases from V and 7 from J; bases not matched to a gene: 10. The DNA for the CDR3 is TGTGCCAGCAGTTTAACCGGGACAGGGAAGTTTGGCTACACCTTC. This translates into CASSLTGTGKFGYTF.

The genes are TRBV5-4 and TRBJ2-7, with a weak D call TRBD2 (6 bases). The germline V gene has CDR1 SGHNT and CDR2 YYREEE (reference sequence). The CDR3 is 14 amino acids. Trimming removed 7 bases from V and 4 bases from J, with 18 bases in between. The CDR3 DNA reads as TGTGCCAGCGCCCTTGGGACCGGGGGTTACGAGCAGTACTTC. It encodes CASALGTGGYEQYF.

The chain has TRBV27 and TRBJ2-2; 10 bases fit TRBD2. This CDR3 is 14 amino acids long. V was clipped by 6 bases and J by 11 bases; unmatched bases: 9. Germline V CDR1 and CDR2: MNHEY, SMNVEV (reference sequence). The CDR3 reads CASRPIAGGGELFF. The CDR3 region has the DNA TGTGCCAGCAGACCGATAGCGGGGGGCGGAGAGCTGTTTTTT.

The rearrangement joins TRBV15 to TRBJ2-2; tentatively, D is TRBD2 (7 bases). There are 18 residues in the CDR3. CDR1 is LNHNV, CDR2 YYDKDF, per germline (reference sequence). Trimming removed 3 bases from V and 0 bases from J, with 17 bases in between. CDR3 DNA: TGTGCCACCAGCAGTAGTTGGGGGGGCTGGGCGAACACCGGGGAGCTGTTTTTT. Amino acids: CATSSSWGGWANTGELFF.

The rearrangement uses TRBV18 and TRBJ1-5; perhaps TRBD1 as D (5 bases). Trimming left V 4 bases short and J 3 bases short, with 10 bases between. This CDR3 is built from 14 residues. Germline-derived CDR1 and CDR2 are KGHSH and LQKENI. The DNA of the CDR3 is TGTGCCAGCTCACGATCGGGGGACAATCAGCCCCAGCATTTT. Amino acids: CASSRSGDNQPQHF.

Here the CDR3 reads CASSGSKTGQGTDTQYF. Here the CDR3 DNA reads TGTGCCAGCAGCGGATCTAAGACAGGACAGGGAACAGATACGCAGTATTTT. The chain links TRBV4-2 to TRBJ2-3; TRBD1 aligns across 8 bases. The CDR3 spans 17 residues. In germline, CDR1 is LGHNA, CDR2 YNFKEQ. V lost 5 bases, J lost 3 bases, and 13 bases stayed unmatched.

V gene TRBV7-2 combines with J gene TRBJ2-2; D is ambiguous. The CDR3 runs 12 residues. Between the trimmed V and J ends, which lost 4 bases and 8 bases, there was a span of 8 bases. Per germline, CDR1 SGHTA and CDR2 FQGNSA. The CDR3 DNA reads TGTGCCAGCAGCTCCGTCAGAGGGGAGCTGTTTTTT. Residues: CASSSVRGELFF.

The chain carries TRBV20-1 and TRBJ2-5, with 7 bases aligning to TRBD1. Trimming at V came to 5 bases and at J to 5 bases, leaving 2 bases not matched to a gene. The CDR3 totals 11 residues. The germline CDR1 and CDR2 sequences are DFQATT and SNEGSKA (reference sequence). This chain's CDR3 is CSADREETQYF. In nucleotides, the CDR3 is TGCAGTGCTGACAGGGAGGAGACCCAGTACTTC.

CDR3 nucleotide sequence: TGTGCCTGGAGTAGGGAGACTACACTTTACAATGAGCAGTTCTTC. Protein sequence: CAWSRETTLYNEQFF. This chain uses TRBV30 with TRBJ2-1, with D maybe TRBD2 (5 bases). The CDR3 contains 15 residues. Trimming removed 2 bases at V and 4 bases at J, with 15 bases between. CDR1 and CDR2 (germline): GTSNPN, SVGIG (reference sequence).

This clone was recorded a few times. The J gene is TRBJ2-4, the V gene TRBV6-6, with TRBD1 matching 7 bases. CDR3 length equals 15 residues. V dropped 6 bases and J dropped 2; count of bases not matched to a gene: 7. Germline values: CDR1 MNHNY, CDR2 SVGAGI (reference sequence). In nucleotides, the CDR3 is TGTGCCAGCAGCTCCGGACAGGTGTCCAAAAACATTCAGTACTTC. This sequence encodes CASSSGQVSKNIQYF.

This clone was found once. This rearrangement joins TRBV6-6 to TRBJ1-2, with TRBD1 matching over 7 bases. Germline V gives CDR1 MNHNY, CDR2 SVGAGI (reference sequence). The CDR3 sequence is 16 residues long. The ends lost 1 base at V and 0 bases at J; junction bases unmatched: 5. The CDR3 is CASSYLDRDPNYGYTF. For the CDR3, the DNA is TGTGCCAGCAGTTACTTAGACAGGGATCCTAACTATGGCTACACCTTC.

This rearrangement joins TRBV6-5 to TRBJ2-7; D may be TRBD2 (6 bases). The CDR3 runs 15 residues. Germline assignment: CDR1 MNHEY and CDR2 SVGAGI. Trimming cost V 5 bases and J 0 bases, with 14 bases left between them. CDR3 nucleotide sequence: TGTGCCAGCAGTCCCCCGGGAGCTAGCTCCTACGAGCAGTACTTC. Its protein is CASSPPGASSYEQYF.

The chain employs TRBV21-1 and TRBJ1-4; the table's D call TRBD1 went unverified against the DNA. TRBV21-1 is an annotated pseudogene. CDR3 length: 16 amino acids. The CDR3 region has the DNA TGTGCCAGCAGCCACCGGCGACAGGGGGCAAATGAAAAACTGTTTTTT. It is translated as CASSHRRQGANEKLFF.

The chain recombines TRBV7-9 with TRBJ1-4, with 7 bases lining up with TRBD1. The V gene's germline CDR1 is SEHNR and CDR2 FQNEAQ (reference sequence). V lost 2 bases and J lost 4; bases outside the gene matches: 4. CDR3 length: 15 amino acids. CDR3 DNA: TGTGCCAGCAGCTTACAACAGGGGAATAATGAAAAACTGTTTTTT. Translated, it gives CASSLQQGNNEKLFF.